Shown below are 12 T cell receptor beta chains from a single sample sequenced in a study of molecular identifiers for immune sequencing clone quantification. From the PCR reads, TCRdb called clonotypes with MiXCR, one entry per CDR3 protein. The profile shows about 500,000 distinct CDR3 sequences, around 23% of them singletons. The source material was naive CD8+ T cells from blood, with Jurkat cell RNA spiked in. The subset: FACS-sorted CD8+CD4-CCR7+CD45RA+ naive T cells. These receptors were obtained from a human donor in good health. Some libraries in this study had Jurkat cell RNA spiked in.

This clonotype was counted only a few times. V and J are TRBV6-2 or TRBV6-3 and TRBJ1-5, with D hard to call. V lost 7 bases to trimming and J lost 4 bases, with 14 bases between them. Per germline, CDR1 MNHEY and CDR2 SVGEGT. The CDR3 spans 14 residues. The CDR3: CASTPGRRNQPQHF. DNA of the CDR3: TGTGCCAGCACCCCCGGGCGTCGAAATCAGCCCCAGCATTTT.

This clonotype appeared many times. The chain is built from TRBV5-1 and TRBJ1-1; D is unresolved. V gave up 1 base and J gave up 1 base, with 8 bases separating them. The CDR3 runs 14 residues. Germline values: CDR1 SGHRS, CDR2 YFSETQ. CDR3 coding DNA: TGCGCCAGCAGCTTGCAAGAGGAGAACACTGAAGCTTTCTTT. Translated, it gives CASSLQEENTEAFF.

The CDR3 sequence: CASSAGTGGTGELFF. In DNA form, the CDR3 reads TGTGCCAGCAGTGCCGGGACAGGGGGTACCGGGGAGCTGTTTTTT. The V gene is TRBV28, the J gene TRBJ2-2, with 11 bases lining up with TRBD1. This CDR3 comprises 15 residues. Trimming cost V 5 bases and J 5 bases; bases outside gene matches: 4. From germline, CDR1 is MDHEN and CDR2 SYDVKM.

A note on this clonotype: A much larger clone is a single base away; this may be a read error. The rearrangement uses TRBV28 and TRBJ2-1; D could derive from TRBD1 or TRBD2 (5 bases each). Trimming pared 9 bases from V and 11 bases from J, leaving 20 bases between. The CDR3 spans 13 residues. The germline gives CDR1 MDHEN, CDR2 SYDVKM. CDR3 sequence reads: CASFKGPGHQQFF. The CDR3 region has the DNA TGTGCCAGTTTTAAGGGTCCGGGGCATCAGCAGTTCTTC.

Concerning this clonotype itself: A much bigger clone sits one base away, suggesting this may be a read error. V is TRBV27 and J is TRBJ2-5, with D unresolved. Trimming took off 2 bases at V and 3 bases at J, with 16 bases between the two ends. Germline V gene data show CDR1 as MNHEY and CDR2 as SMNVEV (reference sequence). CDR3 length: 16 residues. This CDR3 reads CASSLRVWLDKETQYF. DNA for the CDR3: TGTGCCAGCAGTTTACGTGTCTGGCTAGATAAAGAGACCCAGTACTTC.

The chain recombines TRBV7-6 with TRBJ1-5; D uncertain. This CDR3 has 14 residues. The germline gives CDR1 SGHVS, CDR2 FNYEAQ. V lost 7 bases to trimming and J lost 6 bases, with 16 bases between them. The CDR3 DNA is TGTGCCAGCATCCAAGCCGTAATACGTCAGCCCCAGCATTTT. Translated: CASIQAVIRQPQHF.

This clonotype was observed a handful of times. DNA for the CDR3: TGTGCCACCAGTCCCAGCGGGGGCTCATACAATGAGCAGTTCTTC. Translation gives CATSPSGGSYNEQFF. The chain carries TRBV24-1 and TRBJ2-1; 8 bases are shared with TRBD2. Germline assignment: CDR1 KGHDR and CDR2 SFDVKD. With V trimmed by 6 bases and J by 4 bases, 7 bases remained unmatched. The CDR3 totals 15 residues.

This clonotype was observed a handful of times. The chain employs TRBV5-6 and TRBJ2-2, with unresolved D. V was cut by 4 bases and J by 0 bases, with 13 bases left in between. Germline V gives CDR1 SGHDT, CDR2 YYEEEE. The CDR3 loop spans 16 amino acids. The CDR3 region has the DNA TGTGCCAGCAGCCCGCGGAGAGAAACGAACACCGGGGAGCTGTTTTTT. This encodes CASSPRRETNTGELFF.

This clonotype was seen repeatedly, ten times or more. V and J are TRBV29-1 and TRBJ2-3; 14 bases map to TRBD2. This CDR3 region has 15 residues. Germline CDR1 is SQVTM and CDR2 is ANQGSEA. The trim removed 4 bases at V and 4 bases at J, leaving 4 bases unmatched. CDR3 sequence reads: CSVVGGLAGADTQYF. CDR3 DNA sequence: TGCAGCGTTGTCGGGGGACTAGCGGGGGCAGATACGCAGTATTTT.

CDR3 bases: TGTGCCAGCAGCTCTTACCTAAACACAGATACGCAGTATTTT. Translation gives CASSSYLNTDTQYF. The chain has TRBV5-5 and TRBJ2-3; the D is unclear. The length of the CDR3 is 14 residues. Per germline, CDR1 SGHKS and CDR2 YYEKEE (reference sequence). The V and J ends lost 3 bases and 2 bases respectively, with 10 bases between them. Full variable domain (missing parts from reference TRBV5-5 and TRBJ2-3): DAGVTQSPTHLIKTRGQQVTLRCSPISGHKSVSWYQQVLGQGPQFIFQYYEKEERGRGNFPDRFSARQFPNYSSELNVNALLLGDSALYLCASSSYLNTDTQYFGPGTRLTVL.

Comments on this clonotype: Because the CDR3 is missing its conserved closing phenylalanine or tryptophan, this is likely a read error. The chain carries TRBV6-1 and TRBJ1-1; D call uncertain. With 10 bases removed from V and 11 bases from J, the gap between germline ends came to 17 bases. Looked up from germline, CDR1 is MNHNS and CDR2 is SASEGT. CDR3 length: 11 amino acids. The DNA of the CDR3 is TGTGCCACCACCCTGGGCCAGTGGGCTTTCTAT. This sequence encodes CATTLGQWAFY.

The rearrangement links TRBV6-2 or TRBV6-3 to TRBJ2-7; D perhaps matches TRBD2 (6 bases). The length of the CDR3 is 13 residues. Germline V gene data show CDR1 as MNHEY and CDR2 as SVGEGT. Trimming cost V 4 bases and J 4 bases, with 11 bases left between them. The CDR3 loop reads CASSWGEPYEQYF. The CDR3 DNA is TGTGCCAGCAGTTGGGGGGAACCTTACGAGCAGTACTTC.